The clone carrying this T cell receptor beta chain was recorded at least ten times. Its antigen is unknown. The CDR3 runs to 11 residues. Germline CDR1 is MNHEY and CDR2 is SVGEGT. The data originate from a study of human T cells and chemical hapten exposure. Stated time point: patch test 2, 6 weeks after DPC sensitization. The treatment: therapeutic diphenylcyclopropenone sensitization with weekly scalp DPC. Overall study findings and caveats: Versus controls, significantly more large CDR3 similarity clusters arose from expanded TCRs. TCRs at a frequency above 1 in 1000 stayed unchanged with DPC sensitization.

MiXCR was run by TCRdb on the RACE reads, yielding one entry per CDR3 protein. The sample holds about 380,000 distinct CDR3 sequences, about 6.9% seen once. The rearrangement links TRBV6-2 or TRBV6-3 to TRBJ2-1; 7 positions match TRBD1. The TCR originated in a woman aged 18-30 years with alopecia areata. Some clones in this sample may be carry-over from other donors' samples. The sample here was whole blood, taken in connection with sensitization to the hapten diphenylcyclopropenone (DPC). CDR3 in amino acids: CGTGEYNEQFF. The CDR3 DNA sequence: TGTGGAACAGGGGAGTACAATGAGCAGTTCTTC.